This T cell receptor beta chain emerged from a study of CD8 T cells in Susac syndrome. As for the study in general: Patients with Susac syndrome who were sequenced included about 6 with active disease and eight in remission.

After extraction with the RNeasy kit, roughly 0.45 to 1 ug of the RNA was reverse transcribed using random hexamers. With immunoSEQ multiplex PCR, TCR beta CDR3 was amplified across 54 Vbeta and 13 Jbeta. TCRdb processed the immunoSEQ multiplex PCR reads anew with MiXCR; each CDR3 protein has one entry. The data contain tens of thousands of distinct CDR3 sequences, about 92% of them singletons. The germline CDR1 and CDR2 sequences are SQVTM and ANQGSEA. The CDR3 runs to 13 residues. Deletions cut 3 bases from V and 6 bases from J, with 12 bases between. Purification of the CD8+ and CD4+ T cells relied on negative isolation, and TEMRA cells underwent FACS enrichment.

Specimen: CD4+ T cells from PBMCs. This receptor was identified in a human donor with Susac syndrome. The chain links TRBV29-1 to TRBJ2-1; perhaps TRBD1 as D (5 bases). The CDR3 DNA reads TGCAGCGTTGATGCTCAGGGAACCAATGAGCAGTTCTTC. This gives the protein CSVDAQGTNEQFF.